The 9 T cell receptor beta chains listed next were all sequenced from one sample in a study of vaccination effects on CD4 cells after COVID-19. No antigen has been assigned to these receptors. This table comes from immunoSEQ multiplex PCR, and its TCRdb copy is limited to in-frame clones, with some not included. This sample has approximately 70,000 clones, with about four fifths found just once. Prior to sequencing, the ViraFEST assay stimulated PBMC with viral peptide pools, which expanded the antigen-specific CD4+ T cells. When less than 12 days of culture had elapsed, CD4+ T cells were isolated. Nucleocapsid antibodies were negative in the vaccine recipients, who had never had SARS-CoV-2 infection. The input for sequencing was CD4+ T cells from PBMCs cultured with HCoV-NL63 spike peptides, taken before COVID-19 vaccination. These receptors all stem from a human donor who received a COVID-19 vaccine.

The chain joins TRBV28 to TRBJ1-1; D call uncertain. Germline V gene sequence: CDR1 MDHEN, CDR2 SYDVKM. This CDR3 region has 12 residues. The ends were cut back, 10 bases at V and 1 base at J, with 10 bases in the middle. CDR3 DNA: TGTGCCACCCGACCGGGGAACACTGAAGCTTTCTTT. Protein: CATRPGNTEAFF.

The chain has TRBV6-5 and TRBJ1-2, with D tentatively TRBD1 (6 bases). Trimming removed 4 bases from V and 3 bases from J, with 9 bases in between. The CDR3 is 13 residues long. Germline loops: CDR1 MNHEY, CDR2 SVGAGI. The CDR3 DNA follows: TGTGCCAGCAGTTCAACAGGGTACTATGGCTACACCTTC. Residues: CASSSTGYYGYTF.

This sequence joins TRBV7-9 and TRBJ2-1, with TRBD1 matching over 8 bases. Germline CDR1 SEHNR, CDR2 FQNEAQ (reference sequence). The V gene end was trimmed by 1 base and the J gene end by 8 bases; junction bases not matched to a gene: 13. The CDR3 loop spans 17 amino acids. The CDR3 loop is CASSLGGSGQVRHEQFF. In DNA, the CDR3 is TGTGCCAGCAGCTTAGGTGGATCGGGACAGGTTAGGCATGAGCAGTTCTTC.

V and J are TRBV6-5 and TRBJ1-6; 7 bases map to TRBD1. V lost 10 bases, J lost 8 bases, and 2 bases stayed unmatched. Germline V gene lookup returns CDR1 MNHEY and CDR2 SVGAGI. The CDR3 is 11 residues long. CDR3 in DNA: TGTGCCACCGGGACAGATTCACCCCTCCACTTT. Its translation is CATGTDSPLHF.

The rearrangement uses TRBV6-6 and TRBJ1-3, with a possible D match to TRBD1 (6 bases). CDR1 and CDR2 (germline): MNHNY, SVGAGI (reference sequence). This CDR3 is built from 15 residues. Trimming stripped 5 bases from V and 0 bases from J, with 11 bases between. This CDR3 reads CASSPQGTSGNTIYF. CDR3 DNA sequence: TGTGCCAGCAGTCCACAGGGAACCTCTGGAAACACCATATATTTT.

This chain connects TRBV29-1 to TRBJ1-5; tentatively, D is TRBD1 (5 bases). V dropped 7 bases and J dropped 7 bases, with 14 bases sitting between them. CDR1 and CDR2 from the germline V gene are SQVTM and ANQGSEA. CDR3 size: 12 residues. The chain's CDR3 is CSAGDLGQPQHF. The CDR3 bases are TGCAGCGCTGGGGACTTGGGACAGCCCCAGCATTTT.

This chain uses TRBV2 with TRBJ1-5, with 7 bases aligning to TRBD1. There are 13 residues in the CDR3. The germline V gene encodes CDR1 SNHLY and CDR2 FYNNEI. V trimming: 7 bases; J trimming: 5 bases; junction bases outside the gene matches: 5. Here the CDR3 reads CASKGDRYQPQHF. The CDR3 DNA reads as TGTGCCAGCAAAGGGGACAGATATCAGCCCCAGCATTTT.

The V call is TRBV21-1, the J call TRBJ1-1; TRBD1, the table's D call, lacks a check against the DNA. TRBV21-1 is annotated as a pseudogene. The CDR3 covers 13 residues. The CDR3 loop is CASSKATVTEAFF. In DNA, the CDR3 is TGTGCCAGCAGCAAAGCAACAGTGACTGAAGCTTTCTTT.

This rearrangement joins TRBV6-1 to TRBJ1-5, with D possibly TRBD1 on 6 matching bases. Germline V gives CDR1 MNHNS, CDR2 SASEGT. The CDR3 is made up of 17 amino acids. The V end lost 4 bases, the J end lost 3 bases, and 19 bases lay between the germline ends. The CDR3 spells CASSGGGWGAINQPQHF. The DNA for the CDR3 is TGTGCCAGCAGTGGGGGGGGCTGGGGGGCTATCAATCAGCCCCAGCATTTT.